The 30 T cell receptor beta chains reported below all come from one sample, sequenced in a study of blood T cell repertoires in COVID-19. Assay used: immunoSEQ multiplex PCR; TCRdb lists only in-frame clones, some missing. Seen here are about 260,000 clones, around 87% observed once, and the top ten hold 2.3%. What was sequenced was peripheral blood. These TCRs come from a woman aged 45-65 years with acute or convalescent COVID-19.

The V gene is TRBV18, the J gene TRBJ1-1; possibly TRBD1 for D (5 bases). Trimming stripped 8 bases from V and 1 base from J, with 20 bases between. This CDR3 contains 16 residues. Germline V gene data show CDR1 as KGHSH and CDR2 as LQKENI. CDR3 nucleotides: TGTGCCAGCACAGGAATTTTAGGGGTCGAGAACACTGAAGCTTTCTTT. This sequence encodes CASTGILGVENTEAFF.

The table lists this clone with many counts. The junction does not match germline at one end; this may be a read error. The chain couples TRBV18 to TRBJ2-1; TRBD1 aligns across 7 bases. The length of the CDR3 is 13 residues. Germline-derived CDR1 and CDR2 are KGHSH and LQKENI. The CDR3 DNA reads TGTGCCAGCACACCGGGACAGTTTAATGAGCAGTTCTTC. Translation: CASTPGQFNEQFF.

The table lists this clone with a count of one. V usage is TRBV7-3 and J usage is TRBJ2-5, with 8 positions matching TRBD2. This CDR3 has 17 residues. After removal of 5 bases from V and 5 bases from J, the junction contained 16 bases not matched to a gene. Germline V gene sequence: CDR1 SGHTA, CDR2 FQGTGA. CDR3 sequence reads: CASSPNRRAGGRETQYF. For the CDR3, the DNA is TGTGCCAGCAGCCCCAATCGACGGGCGGGAGGTCGGGAGACCCAGTACTTC.

This chain connects TRBV3-1 (or the pseudogene TRBV3-2) to TRBJ2-5, with TRBD2 matching over 7 bases. Trimming removed 1 base from V and 5 bases from J; junction bases left unmatched: 1. Germline lookup yields CDR1 LGHDT and CDR2 YNNKEL (reference sequence). The CDR3 spans 13 residues. CDR3 residues: CASSQVGGETQYF. The DNA for the CDR3 is TGTGCCAGCAGCCAAGTCGGGGGGGAGACCCAGTACTTC.

The rearrangement links TRBV5-1 to TRBJ2-1; possibly TRBD2 for D (6 bases). The germline V gene has CDR1 SGHRS and CDR2 YFSETQ. The CDR3 is 14 amino acids. Trimming left V 3 bases short and J 7 bases short, with 14 bases between. CDR3 residues: CASSSGAVQNEQFF. CDR3 DNA: TGCGCCAGCAGCTCGGGAGCCGTGCAGAATGAGCAGTTCTTC.

The chain employs TRBV7-2 and TRBJ2-7; 7 nucleotides line up with TRBD1. The V gene's germline CDR1 is SGHTA and CDR2 FQGNSA. This CDR3 spans 14 amino acids. Trimming at V came to 2 bases and at J to 1 base, leaving 2 bases not matched to a gene. The CDR3 DNA reads as TGTGCCAGCAGCTTACCGACAGGGTCCTACGAGCAGTACTTC. Translating it yields CASSLPTGSYEQYF.

CDR3 sequence (DNA): TGTGCCAGCAGCCAAGAATTAACGTCCGGGACTAGCTGGCAAGAGACCCAGTACTTC. Translating it yields CASSQELTSGTSWQETQYF. The chain couples TRBV14 to TRBJ2-5; 9 bases align to TRBD2. Germline-derived CDR1 and CDR2 are SGHDN and FVKESK. This CDR3 spans 19 amino acids. After removal of 0 bases from V and 2 bases from J, the junction contained 13 bases not matched to a gene.

V and J are TRBV7-3 and TRBJ2-1; possibly TRBD2 for D (6 bases). CDR3 size: 14 residues. The V end lost 5 bases, the J end lost 8 bases, and 16 bases lay between the germline ends. The germline gives CDR1 SGHTA, CDR2 FQGTGA. The CDR3 sequence: CASSGTVTSYEQFF. The CDR3 bases are TGTGCCAGCAGCGGGACTGTCACTTCGTATGAGCAGTTCTTC.

This clone was observed a few times. The CDR3 here is CACLSGGVTNTEAFF. The CDR3 coding sequence is TGTGCCTGTCTCTCGGGCGGGGTTACGAACACTGAAGCTTTCTTT. The chain combines TRBV30 with TRBJ1-1; D ambiguous. Germline V gene sequence: CDR1 GTSNPN, CDR2 SVGIG (reference sequence). The CDR3 extends over 15 amino acids. V lost 6 bases to trimming and J lost 1 base, with 18 bases between them.

CDR3 amino acids: CASSISQGASYEQYF. For the CDR3, the DNA is TGTGCCAGTAGTATATCCCAGGGGGCCTCCTACGAGCAGTACTTC. This chain joins TRBV19 and TRBJ2-7, with 8 nucleotides matching TRBD1. From germline, CDR1 is LNHDA and CDR2 SQIVND (reference sequence). J was trimmed by 0 bases and V by 2 bases; bases with no gene match: 3. The CDR3 loop spans 15 amino acids.

This clone came up a few times. The chain joins TRBV2 to TRBJ1-1; D is unresolved. Germline CDR1 reads SNHLY; CDR2 reads FYNNEI. The CDR3 runs 10 residues. V lost 7 bases and J lost 4, with 4 bases in between. CDR3 bases: TGTGCCAGCAAGCTCACTGAAGCTTTCTTT. Its translation is CASKLTEAFF. Variable domain in full (rest from reference TRBV2 and TRBJ1-1): EPEVTQTPSHQVTQMGQEVILRCVPISNHLYFYWYRQILGQKVEFLVSFYNNEISEKSEIFDDQFSVERPDGSNFTLKIRSTKLEDSAMYFCASKLTEAFFGQGTRLTVV.

This clone is a singleton in its sample. The rearrangement uses TRBV27 and TRBJ1-2; 7 nucleotides align to TRBD1. With V trimmed by 6 bases and J by 4 bases, 2 bases remained unmatched. Germline V gene lookup returns CDR1 MNHEY and CDR2 SMNVEV (reference sequence). This CDR3 region has 12 residues. In DNA, the CDR3 is TGTGCCAGCAGCAGGGGGGCCTATGGCTACACCTTC. Its translation is CASSRGAYGYTF.

The chain links TRBV4-1 to TRBJ2-1; 14 nucleotides align to TRBD2. Germline CDR1 is MGHRA and CDR2 is YSYEKL. The J segment lost 6 bases and the V segment lost 4 bases, leaving 5 bases of the junction unmatched. This CDR3 has 16 amino acids. As DNA, the CDR3 is TGCGCCAGCAGCCTAAGGACTAGCGGGAGGACCAATGAGCAGTTCTTC. This encodes CASSLRTSGRTNEQFF.

This clone appeared a few times. This chain joins TRBV20-1 and TRBJ1-4, with D perhaps TRBD1 (6 bases). Germline CDR1 DFQATT, CDR2 SNEGSKA (reference sequence). The CDR3 has 14 amino acids. Between the trimmed V and J ends, which lost 3 bases and 4 bases, there was a span of 12 bases. CDR3 coding DNA: TGCAGTGCTAGTGGGGGGCCAGATAATGAAAAACTGTTTTTT. Translating gives CSASGGPDNEKLFF.

V and J are TRBV2 and TRBJ1-2, with 12 bases fitting TRBD1. V was clipped by 6 bases and J by 8 bases; unmatched bases: 13. The CDR3 covers 16 residues. Germline assignment: CDR1 SNHLY and CDR2 FYNNEI. The CDR3 nucleotides read TGTGCCAGCAGACGGGACAGGGGGCGTTATTTTAACGGCTACACCTTC. Translation gives CASRRDRGRYFNGYTF.

The genes are TRBV5-1 and TRBJ1-1, with 8 bases that match TRBD1. CDR1 and CDR2 (germline): SGHRS, YFSETQ. This CDR3 is built from 19 residues. The V gene end was trimmed by 0 bases and the J gene end by 1 base; junction bases not matched to a gene: 14. The CDR3 coding sequence is TGCGCCAGCAGCTTGGTATCGGGACAGGCGCTAAGGGGGAACACTGAAGCTTTCTTT. It encodes CASSLVSGQALRGNTEAFF.

This sequence joins TRBV6-6 and TRBJ2-1; 9 nucleotides align to TRBD2. With 2 bases clipped from V and 6 bases from J, the junction kept 5 bases outside the gene matches. This CDR3 has 15 residues. Germline-derived CDR1 and CDR2 are MNHNY and SVGAGI (reference sequence). The CDR3 DNA is TGTGCCAGCAGTTACAGGGGGACTAGCTCCAATGAGCAGTTCTTC. Amino acids: CASSYRGTSSNEQFF.

The V and J genes are TRBV6-5 and TRBJ2-1; D is possibly TRBD1 (5 bases). Germline V gene data show CDR1 as MNHEY and CDR2 as SVGAGI. Trimming shortened V by 5 bases and J by 5 bases, and 13 bases separated the two germline ends. The CDR3 sequence is 14 residues long. The CDR3, as DNA: TGTGCCAGCAGTCCCATAGGGGCTGACAATGAGCAGTTCTTC. Translation: CASSPIGADNEQFF.

This clone has a handful of counts. The chain joins TRBV11-1 to TRBJ2-7, with a weak D call TRBD1 (6 bases). Trimming took off 4 bases at V and 3 bases at J, with 13 bases between the two ends. This CDR3 is 14 amino acids long. Germline V gene data show CDR1 as SGHAT and CDR2 as FQDESV (reference sequence). The CDR3 is CASSSYRESYEQYF. The CDR3 coding sequence is TGTGCCAGCAGCTCCTACAGGGAAAGCTACGAGCAGTACTTC.

The chain employs TRBV20-1 and TRBJ1-1; D is ambiguous. Germline assignment: CDR1 DFQATT and CDR2 SNEGSKA (reference sequence). Trimming removed 3 bases at V and 0 bases at J, with 11 bases between. There are 14 residues in the CDR3. The CDR3 region is CSASKKEMNTEAFF. DNA for the CDR3: TGCAGTGCTAGTAAGAAGGAGATGAACACTGAAGCTTTCTTT.

The chain combines TRBV5-4 with TRBJ2-7, with 8 bases that match TRBD1. Losses at the gene ends were 6 bases for V and 3 bases for J; bases not matched to a gene: 8. The germline gives CDR1 SGHNT, CDR2 YYREEE (reference sequence). The CDR3 runs 14 residues. The CDR3 loop is CASTPGQDLYEQYF. CDR3 nucleotides: TGTGCCAGCACTCCGGGACAGGACCTCTACGAGCAGTACTTC.

The rearrangement links TRBV7-9 to TRBJ2-4; perhaps TRBD1 as D (6 bases). From germline, CDR1 is SEHNR and CDR2 FQNEAQ (reference sequence). The CDR3 totals 13 residues. V was cut by 6 bases and J by 8 bases, with 14 bases left in between. CDR3 loop: CASSQQQGDIQYF. The CDR3 DNA sequence: TGTGCCAGCAGTCAACAACAGGGAGACATTCAGTACTTC. Drawing the rest from reference TRBV7-9 and TRBJ2-4, the complete variable domain is DTGVSQNPRHKITKRGQNVTFRCDPISEHNRLYWYRQTLGQGPEFLTYFQNEAQLEKSRLLSDRFSAERPKGSFSTLEIQRTEQGDSAMYLCASSQQQGDIQYFGAGTRLSVL.

V gene TRBV4-1 combines with J gene TRBJ2-3; 10 positions match TRBD1. This CDR3 has 18 residues. The junction had 9 bases not matched to a gene; V was cut back by 3 bases and J by 0 bases. Germline CDR1 reads MGHRA; CDR2 reads YSYEKL. The CDR3 protein is CASSQGQGPLSSTDTQYF. In DNA form, the CDR3 reads TGCGCCAGCAGCCAGGGACAGGGGCCCCTTTCTAGCACAGATACGCAGTATTTT.

The chain employs TRBV6-1 and TRBJ2-2, with 7 bases identical to TRBD2. Per germline, CDR1 MNHNS and CDR2 SASEGT. The V segment lost 2 bases and the J segment 5 bases; nucleotides outside the gene matches: 8. The CDR3 totals 16 residues. The CDR3 nucleotides read TGTGCCAGCAGTGAATGGGGGGGAGTGGTAACCGGGGAGCTGTTTTTT. It yields the protein CASSEWGGVVTGELFF.

The CDR3 here is CASSVAPTGTSYSYTF. Written as DNA, the CDR3 is TGTGCCAGCAGCGTAGCTCCGACAGGGACCAGTTATAGCTACACCTTC. The V call is TRBV9, the J call TRBJ1-2; TRBD1 matches at 7 bases. CDR3 length equals 16 residues. Germline V gene data show CDR1 as SGDLS and CDR2 as YYNGEE. Losses at the gene ends were 0 bases for V and 9 bases for J; bases not matched to a gene: 14.

The chain carries TRBV18 and TRBJ1-1; unclear D gene. The V end lost 3 bases, the J end lost 3 bases, and 8 bases lay between the germline ends. This CDR3 is built from 13 residues. Germline assignment: CDR1 KGHSH and CDR2 LQKENI. CDR3 amino acids: CASSPLRDTEAFF. The CDR3 DNA reads as TGTGCCAGCTCACCCCTCCGGGACACTGAAGCTTTCTTT.

The chain uses TRBV30 and TRBJ1-2, with D hard to call. Trimming left V 3 bases short and J 5 bases short, with 19 bases between. Germline loops: CDR1 GTSNPN, CDR2 SVGIG (reference sequence). The length of the CDR3 is 15 residues. The CDR3 sequence is CAWRKAAKGAYGYTF. DNA for the CDR3: TGTGCCTGGAGGAAGGCAGCCAAGGGAGCATATGGCTACACCTTC. The full variable domain, rest sourced from reference TRBV30 and TRBJ1-2, is SQTIHQWPATLVQPVGSPLSLECTVEGTSNPNLYWYRQAAGRGLQLLFYSVGIGQISSEVPQNLSASRPQDRQFILSSKKLLLSDSGFYLCAWRKAAKGAYGYTFGSGTRLTVV.

CDR3 protein: CASNLQGTSTEAFF. The DNA for the CDR3 is TGTGCCAGCAACTTACAGGGGACCTCCACTGAAGCTTTCTTT. This sequence joins TRBV2 and TRBJ1-1, with 7 bases that match TRBD1. With 7 bases clipped from V and 4 bases from J, the junction kept 9 bases outside the gene matches. Per the germline V gene, CDR1 is SNHLY and CDR2 is FYNNEI. The CDR3 runs to 14 residues.

The CDR3 DNA reads as TGTGCCAGCTCACCAGAGCAAGAGACCCAGTACTTC. This translates into CASSPEQETQYF. V is TRBV18 and J is TRBJ2-5; D unresolved. Germline CDR1 is KGHSH and CDR2 is LQKENI. Trimming shortened V by 2 bases and J by 2 bases, and 3 bases separated the two germline ends. The CDR3 is 12 amino acids. The entire variable domain, with the rest obtained from reference TRBV18 and TRBJ2-5, is as follows: NAGVMQNPRHLVRRRGQEARLRCSPMKGHSHVYWYRQLPEEGLKFMVYLQKENIIDESGMPKERFSAEFPKEGPSILRIQQVVRGDSAAYFCASSPEQETQYFGPGTRLLVL.

The rearrangement uses TRBV19 and TRBJ2-7, with 11 bases fitting TRBD2. Germline lookup yields CDR1 LNHDA and CDR2 SQIVND (reference sequence). The CDR3 has 17 residues. V trimming: 1 base; J trimming: 0 bases; junction bases outside the gene matches: 5. CDR3 bases: TGTGCCAGTAGTATAGGTGGGACTAGCGGTAGCTCCTACGAGCAGTACTTC. Encoded protein: CASSIGGTSGSSYEQYF.